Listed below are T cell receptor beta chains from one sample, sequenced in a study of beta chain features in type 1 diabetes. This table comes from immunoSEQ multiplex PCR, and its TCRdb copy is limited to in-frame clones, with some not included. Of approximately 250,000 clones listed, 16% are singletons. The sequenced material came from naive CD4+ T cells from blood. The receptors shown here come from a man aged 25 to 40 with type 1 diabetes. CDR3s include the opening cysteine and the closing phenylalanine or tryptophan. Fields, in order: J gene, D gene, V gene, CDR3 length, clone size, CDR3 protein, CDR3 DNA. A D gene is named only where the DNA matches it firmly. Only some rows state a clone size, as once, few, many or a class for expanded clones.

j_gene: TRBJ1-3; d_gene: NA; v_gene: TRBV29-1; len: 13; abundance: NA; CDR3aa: CSVVSGAGNTIYF; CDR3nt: TGCAGCGTTGTCAGCGGAGCTGGAAACACCATATATTTT
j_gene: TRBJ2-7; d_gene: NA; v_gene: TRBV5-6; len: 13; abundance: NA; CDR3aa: CASSLVHADEQYF; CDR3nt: TGTGCCAGCAGCTTGGTACACGCCGACGAGCAGTACTTC
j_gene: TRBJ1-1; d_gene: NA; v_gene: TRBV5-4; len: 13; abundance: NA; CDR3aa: CASSLGLYTEAFF; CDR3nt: TGTGCCAGCAGCTTGGGGTTGTACACTGAAGCTTTCTTT
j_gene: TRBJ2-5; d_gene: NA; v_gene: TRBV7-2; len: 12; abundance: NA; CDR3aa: CASSSSGGTQYF; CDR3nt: TGTGCCAGCAGCTCCAGTGGAGGAACCCAGTACTTC
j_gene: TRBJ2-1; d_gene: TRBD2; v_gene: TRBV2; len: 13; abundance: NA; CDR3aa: CASTSGTSGEQFF; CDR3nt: TGTGCCAGCACTTCCGGGACTAGCGGGGAGCAGTTCTTC
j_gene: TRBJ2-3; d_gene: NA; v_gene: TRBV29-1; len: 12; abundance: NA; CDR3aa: CSVEEGADTQYF; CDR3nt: TGCAGCGTTGAAGAGGGAGCAGATACGCAGTATTTT
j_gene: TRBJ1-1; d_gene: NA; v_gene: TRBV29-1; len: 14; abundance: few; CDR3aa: CSVAGKYGNTEAFF; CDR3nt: TGCAGCGTTGCAGGGAAATACGGGAACACTGAAGCTTTCTTT
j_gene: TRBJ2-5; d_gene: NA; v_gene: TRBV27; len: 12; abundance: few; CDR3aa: CASSFRGETQYF; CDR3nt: TGTGCCAGCAGTTTCAGGGGAGAGACCCAGTACTTC
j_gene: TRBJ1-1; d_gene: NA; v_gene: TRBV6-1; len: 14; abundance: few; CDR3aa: CASSGLEGYTEAFF; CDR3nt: TGTGCCAGCAGTGGCCTAGAGGGATACACTGAAGCTTTCTTT
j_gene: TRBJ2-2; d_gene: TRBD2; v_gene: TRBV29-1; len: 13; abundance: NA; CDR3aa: CSVAGTSTGELFF; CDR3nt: TGCAGCGTTGCCGGGACTAGCACCGGGGAGCTGTTTTTT
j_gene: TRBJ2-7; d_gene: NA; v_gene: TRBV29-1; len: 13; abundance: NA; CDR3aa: CSVLKDSSYEQYF; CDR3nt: TGCAGCGTCCTGAAGGACAGCTCCTACGAGCAGTACTTC
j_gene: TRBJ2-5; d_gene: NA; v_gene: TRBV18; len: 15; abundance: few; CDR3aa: CASSPRAGQGETQYF; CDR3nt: TGTGCCAGCTCCCCTCGGGCAGGCCAAGGGGAGACCCAGTACTTC
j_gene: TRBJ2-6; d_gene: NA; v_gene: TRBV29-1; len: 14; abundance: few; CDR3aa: CSVVSDSGANVLTF; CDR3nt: TGCAGCGTTGTTTCCGATTCTGGGGCCAACGTCCTGACTTTC
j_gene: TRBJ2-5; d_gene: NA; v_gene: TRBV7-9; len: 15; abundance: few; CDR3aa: CASSPQGGLQETQYF; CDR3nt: TGTGCCAGCAGCCCCCAGGGTGGGCTACAAGAGACCCAGTACTTC